The entry below describes one T cell receptor (beta chain). Its antigen is undetermined. This sample was included in a study of cytomegalovirus exposure and HLA in healthy donors. The overall study: Earlier work reported approximately 110 million unique TCR beta sequences from 170 million or so T cells. Study-wide findings and caveats: Cytomegalovirus status, reportedly, was diagnosed with high specificity and sensitivity by the classifier. Prior analysis indicated that the majority of TCR beta V segments exhibited productivity approximately 87% or approximately 30% of the time.

The primer mix had 60 Vbeta and 13 Jbeta primers. TCRdb keeps only in-frame clones here, not all; method: immunoSEQ multiplex PCR. The repertoire consists of roughly 180,000 clones, with 75% to 80% occurring once and the leading ten covering approximately 5.4%. The CDR3 totals 16 residues. CDR1 is MNHEY and CDR2 is SVGAGI in the germline V gene. Trimming stripped 4 bases from V and 0 bases from J, with 15 bases between. This clonotype was sampled from a woman aged 25 to 39 in good health and CMV-seropositive. The specimen was PBMCs. V and J are TRBV6-5 and TRBJ1-1; no clear D. CDR3 sequence (DNA): TGTGCCAGCAGTTCTCTTCGACTGCTCATGAACACTGAAGCTTTCTTT. This translates into CASSSLRLLMNTEAFF.